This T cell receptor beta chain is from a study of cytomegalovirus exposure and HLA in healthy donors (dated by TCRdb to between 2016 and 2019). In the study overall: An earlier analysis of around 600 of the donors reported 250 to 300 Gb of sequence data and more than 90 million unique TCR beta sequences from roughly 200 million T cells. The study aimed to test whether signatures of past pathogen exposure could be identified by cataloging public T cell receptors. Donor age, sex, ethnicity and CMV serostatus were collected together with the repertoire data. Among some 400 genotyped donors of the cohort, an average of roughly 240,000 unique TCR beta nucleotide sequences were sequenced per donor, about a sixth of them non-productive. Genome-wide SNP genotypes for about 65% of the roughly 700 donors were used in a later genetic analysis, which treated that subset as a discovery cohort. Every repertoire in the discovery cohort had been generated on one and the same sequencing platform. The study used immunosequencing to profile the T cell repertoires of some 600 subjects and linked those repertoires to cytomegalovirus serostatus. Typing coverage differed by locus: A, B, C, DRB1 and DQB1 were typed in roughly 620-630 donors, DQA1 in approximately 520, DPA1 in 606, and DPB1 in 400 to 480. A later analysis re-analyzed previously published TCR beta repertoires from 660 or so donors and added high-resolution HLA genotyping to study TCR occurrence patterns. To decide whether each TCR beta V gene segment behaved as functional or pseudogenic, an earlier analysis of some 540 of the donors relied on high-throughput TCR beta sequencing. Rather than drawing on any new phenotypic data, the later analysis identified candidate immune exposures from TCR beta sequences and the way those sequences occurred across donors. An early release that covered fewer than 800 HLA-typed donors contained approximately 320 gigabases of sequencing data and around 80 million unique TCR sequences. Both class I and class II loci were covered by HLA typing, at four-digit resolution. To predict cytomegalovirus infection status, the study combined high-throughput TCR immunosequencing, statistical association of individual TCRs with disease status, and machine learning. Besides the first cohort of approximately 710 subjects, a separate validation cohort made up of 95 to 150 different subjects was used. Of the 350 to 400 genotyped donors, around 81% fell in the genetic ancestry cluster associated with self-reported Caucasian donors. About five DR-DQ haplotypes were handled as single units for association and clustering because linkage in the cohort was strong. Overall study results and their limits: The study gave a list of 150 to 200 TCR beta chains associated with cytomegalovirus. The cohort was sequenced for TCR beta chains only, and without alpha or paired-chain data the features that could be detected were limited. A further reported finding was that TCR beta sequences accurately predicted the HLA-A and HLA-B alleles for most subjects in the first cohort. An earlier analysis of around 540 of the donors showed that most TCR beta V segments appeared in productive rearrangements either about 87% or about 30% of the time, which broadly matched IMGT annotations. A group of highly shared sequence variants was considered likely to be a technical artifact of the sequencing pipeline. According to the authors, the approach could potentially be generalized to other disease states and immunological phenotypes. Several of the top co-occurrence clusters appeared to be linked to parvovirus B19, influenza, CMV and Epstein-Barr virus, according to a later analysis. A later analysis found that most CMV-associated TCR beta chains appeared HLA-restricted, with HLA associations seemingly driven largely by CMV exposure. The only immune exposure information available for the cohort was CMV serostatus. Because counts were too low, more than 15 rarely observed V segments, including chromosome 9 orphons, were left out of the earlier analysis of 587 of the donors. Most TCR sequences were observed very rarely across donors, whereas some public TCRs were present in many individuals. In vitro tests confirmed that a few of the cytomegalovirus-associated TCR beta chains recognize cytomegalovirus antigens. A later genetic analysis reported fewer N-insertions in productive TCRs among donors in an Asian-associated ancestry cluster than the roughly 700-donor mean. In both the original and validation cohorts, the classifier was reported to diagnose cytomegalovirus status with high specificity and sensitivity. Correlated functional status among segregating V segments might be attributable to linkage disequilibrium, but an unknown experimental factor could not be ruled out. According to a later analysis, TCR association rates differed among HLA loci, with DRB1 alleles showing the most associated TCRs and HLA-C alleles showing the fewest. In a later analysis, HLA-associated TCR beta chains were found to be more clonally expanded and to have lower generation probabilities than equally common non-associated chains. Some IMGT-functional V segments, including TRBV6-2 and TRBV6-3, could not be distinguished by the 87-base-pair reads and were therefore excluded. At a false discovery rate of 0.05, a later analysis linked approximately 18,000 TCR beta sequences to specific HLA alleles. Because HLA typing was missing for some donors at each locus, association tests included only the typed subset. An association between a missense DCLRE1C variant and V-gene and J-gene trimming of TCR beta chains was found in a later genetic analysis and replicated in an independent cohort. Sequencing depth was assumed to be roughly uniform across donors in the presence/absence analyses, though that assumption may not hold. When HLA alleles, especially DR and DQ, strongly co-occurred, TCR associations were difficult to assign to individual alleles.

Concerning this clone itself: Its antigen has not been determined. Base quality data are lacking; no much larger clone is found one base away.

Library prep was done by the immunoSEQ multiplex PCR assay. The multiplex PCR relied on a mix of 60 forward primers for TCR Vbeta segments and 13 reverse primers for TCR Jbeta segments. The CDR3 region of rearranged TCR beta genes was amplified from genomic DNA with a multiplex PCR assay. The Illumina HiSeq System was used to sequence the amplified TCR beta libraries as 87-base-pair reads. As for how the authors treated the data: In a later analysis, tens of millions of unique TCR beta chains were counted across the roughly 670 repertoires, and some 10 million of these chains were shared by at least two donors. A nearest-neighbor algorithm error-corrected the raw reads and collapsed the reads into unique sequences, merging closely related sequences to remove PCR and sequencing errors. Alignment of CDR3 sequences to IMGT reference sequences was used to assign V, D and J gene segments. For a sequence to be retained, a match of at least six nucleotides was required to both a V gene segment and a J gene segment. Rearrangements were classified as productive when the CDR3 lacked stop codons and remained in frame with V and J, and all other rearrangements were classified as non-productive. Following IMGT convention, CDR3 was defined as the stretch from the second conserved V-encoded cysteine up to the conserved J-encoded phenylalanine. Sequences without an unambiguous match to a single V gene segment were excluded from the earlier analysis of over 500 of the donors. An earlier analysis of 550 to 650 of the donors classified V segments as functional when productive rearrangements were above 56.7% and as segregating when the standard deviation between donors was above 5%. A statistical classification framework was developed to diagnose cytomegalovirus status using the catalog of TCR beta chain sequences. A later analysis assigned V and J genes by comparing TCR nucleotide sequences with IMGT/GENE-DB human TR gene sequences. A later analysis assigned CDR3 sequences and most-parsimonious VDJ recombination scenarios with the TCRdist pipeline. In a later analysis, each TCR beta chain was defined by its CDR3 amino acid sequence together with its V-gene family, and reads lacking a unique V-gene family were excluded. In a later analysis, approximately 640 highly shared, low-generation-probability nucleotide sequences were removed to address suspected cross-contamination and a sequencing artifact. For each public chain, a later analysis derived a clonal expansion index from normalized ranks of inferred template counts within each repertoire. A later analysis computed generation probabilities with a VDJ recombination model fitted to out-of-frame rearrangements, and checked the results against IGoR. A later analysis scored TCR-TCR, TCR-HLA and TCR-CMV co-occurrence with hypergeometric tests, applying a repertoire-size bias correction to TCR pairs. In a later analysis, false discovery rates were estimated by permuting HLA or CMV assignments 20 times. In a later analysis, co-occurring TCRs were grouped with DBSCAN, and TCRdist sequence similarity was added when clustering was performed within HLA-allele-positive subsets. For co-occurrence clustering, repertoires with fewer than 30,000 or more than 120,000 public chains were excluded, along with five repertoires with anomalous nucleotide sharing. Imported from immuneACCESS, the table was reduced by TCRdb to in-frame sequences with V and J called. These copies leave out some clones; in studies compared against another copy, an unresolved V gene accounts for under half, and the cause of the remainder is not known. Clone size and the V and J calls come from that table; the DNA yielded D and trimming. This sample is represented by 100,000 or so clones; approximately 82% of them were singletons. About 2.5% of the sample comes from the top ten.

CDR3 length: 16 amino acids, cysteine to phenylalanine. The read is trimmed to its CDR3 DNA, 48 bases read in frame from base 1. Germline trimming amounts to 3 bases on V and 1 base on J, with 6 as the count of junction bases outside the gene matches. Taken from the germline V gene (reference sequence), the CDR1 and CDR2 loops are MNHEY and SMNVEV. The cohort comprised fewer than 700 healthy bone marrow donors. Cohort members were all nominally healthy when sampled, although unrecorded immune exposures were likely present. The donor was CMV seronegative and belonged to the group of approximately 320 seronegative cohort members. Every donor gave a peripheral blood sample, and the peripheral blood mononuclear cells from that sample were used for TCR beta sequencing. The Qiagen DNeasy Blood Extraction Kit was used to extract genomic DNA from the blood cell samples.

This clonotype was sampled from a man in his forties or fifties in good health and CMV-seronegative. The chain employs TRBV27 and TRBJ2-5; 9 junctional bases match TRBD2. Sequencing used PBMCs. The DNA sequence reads TGTGCCAGCAGTTTCAGCCTAGCGGGGTCCCAAGAGACCCAGTACTTC. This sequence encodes CASSFSLAGSQETQYF.